A selection of T cell receptor beta chains follows, all from one sample in a study of PD-1 blockade in mismatch repair-deficient tumors. TCRdb's table, derived via immunoSEQ multiplex PCR, lists solely in-frame clones and lacks some. The sample lists tens of thousands of clones; roughly 77% were seen once. The sample in question was peripheral blood, obtained 4 weeks after starting pembrolizumab. Receptor source: an adult with mismatch repair-deficient cancer. CDR3s include the opening cysteine and the closing phenylalanine or tryptophan. The D gene is left open where the match is weak. Not every row has a clone size; where given, it reads once, few, many or a size class.

11	-	-	TRBV19	TRBJ2-2	TGTGCCAGTAGAGGAACCGGGGAGCTGTTTTTT	CASRGTGELFF
18	-	-	TRBV4-1	TRBJ2-6	TGCGCCAGCAGCCAAGCGTGGCCATCCTTCTCTGGGGCCAACGTCCTGACTTTC	CASSQAWPSFSGANVLTF
16	-	TRBD2	TRBV30	TRBJ2-7	TGTGCCTGGAGTGAGACTAGCGGGAGTAGTTCCTACGAGCAGTACTTC	CAWSETSGSSSYEQYF
14	once	-	TRBV11-2	TRBJ2-2	TGTGCCAGCAGCGCAAGGGGGGCGTCAGGGGAGCTGTTTTTT	CASSARGASGELFF
12	-	-	TRBV25-1	TRBJ2-3	TGTGCCAGCAGAATGGATGGCGATACGCAGTATTTT	CASRMDGDTQYF
13	-	-	TRBV7-9	TRBJ2-7	TGTGCCAGCAGCTTAGCAGCGCAACACGAGCAGTACTTC	CASSLAAQHEQYF
15	few	-	TRBV11-2	TRBJ2-7	TGTGCCAGCAGCCCCAGGGCCCTAAACTCCTACGAGCAGTACTTC	CASSPRALNSYEQYF
11	few	TRBD1	TRBV27	TRBJ1-2	TGTGCCAGCAGTAAGACAGGGGGCTACACCTTC	CASSKTGGYTF
13	-	-	TRBV30	TRBJ1-1	TGTGCCCGGGGTGGGGGCTGGAACACTGAAGCTTTCTTT	CARGGGWNTEAFF
15	-	-	TRBV11-3	TRBJ2-5	TGTGCCAGCAGCCCAAGACCTACACTCCAAGAGACCCAGTACTTC	CASSPRPTLQETQYF
14	-	-	TRBV6-5	TRBJ1-1	TGTGCCAGCAGTTCGACAGCAGATGGGACTGAAGCTTTCTTT	CASSSTADGTEAFF
13	-	-	TRBV7-2	TRBJ1-3	TGTGCCAGCAGCACGAGCTCTGGAAACACCATATATTTT	CASSTSSGNTIYF
13	-	-	TRBV7-8	TRBJ1-1	TGTGCCAGCAGCTCAACTGGGAACACTGAAGCTTTCTTT	CASSSTGNTEAFF
16	-	TRBD2	TRBV5-5	TRBJ2-1	TGTGCCAGCAGCAGGAGGACTGGCGGGAGGGCCTCTGAGCAGTTCTTC	CASSRRTGGRASEQFF
14	-	-	TRBV7-9	TRBJ1-4	TGTGCCAGCAGCTTAGTGGGGACTAATGAAAAACTGTTTTTT	CASSLVGTNEKLFF
18	-	TRBD2	TRBV11-2	TRBJ2-3	TGTGCCAGCACCCAGCAGGGGACTAGCGGGTCCCGCACAGATACGCAGTATTTT	CASTQQGTSGSRTDTQYF
20	-	-	TRBV21-1	TRBJ2-5	TGTGCCAGCAGCAAAGGGAAGCAGAGCGCAGGAGGCAGGGAACAAGAGACCCAGTACTTC	CASSKGKQSAGGREQETQYF
15	-	-	TRBV7-9	TRBJ1-4	TGTGCCAGCAGCTTACCTTCGGGGTTCGGGGAAAAACTGTTTTTT	CASSLPSGFGEKLFF
15	-	-	TRBV6-5	TRBJ2-5	TGTGCCAGCAGTTACTCGTCGGGAAACCAAGAGACCCAGTACTTC	CASSYSSGNQETQYF
12	-	-	TRBV19	TRBJ1-2	TGTGCCAGTAGTATGATCCGCTATGGCTACACCTTC	CASSMIRYGYTF
14	-	-	TRBV7-9	TRBJ2-2	TGTGCCAGCAGTCAAGACAGTGACACCGGGGAGCTGTTTTTT	CASSQDSDTGELFF
14	-	-	TRBV5-1	TRBJ2-7	TGCGCCAGCAGCTTCAAAGGGGGGAGCTACGAGCAGTACTTC	CASSFKGGSYEQYF
16	-	TRBD2	TRBV4-3	TRBJ2-1	TGCGCCAGCAGCCAAGTGGGCGGGAGGGCCTACAATGAGCAGTTCTTC	CASSQVGGRAYNEQFF
16	medium-sized	TRBD2	TRBV7-2	TRBJ2-2	TGTGCCAGCAGCTTAGAACTAGCGGGATTCACCGGGGAGCTGTTTTTT	CASSLELAGFTGELFF
17	few	-	TRBV4-1	TRBJ2-1	TGCGCCAGCAGCCAATCCTACCCGGGAGTGGACTACAATGAGCAGTTCTTC	CASSQSYPGVDYNEQFF
14	-	-	TRBV9	TRBJ2-5	TGTGCCAGCAGCGTCTCAGGAGTCGGGGATACCCAGTACTTC	CASSVSGVGDTQYF
13	-	-	TRBV6-1	TRBJ1-2	TGTGCCAGCAGTGAAGGACGGTACTATGGCTACACCTTC	CASSEGRYYGYTF